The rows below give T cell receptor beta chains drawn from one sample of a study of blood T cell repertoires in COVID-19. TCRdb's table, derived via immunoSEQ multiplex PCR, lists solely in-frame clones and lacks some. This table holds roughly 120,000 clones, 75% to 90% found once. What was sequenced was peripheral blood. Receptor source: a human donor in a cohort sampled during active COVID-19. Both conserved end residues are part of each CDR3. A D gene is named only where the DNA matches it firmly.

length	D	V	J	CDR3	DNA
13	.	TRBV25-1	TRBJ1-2	CASSYQAGYGYTF	TGTGCCAGCAGTTACCAGGCGGGCTATGGCTACACCTTC
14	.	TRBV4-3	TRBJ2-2	CASSPLGNTGELFF	TGCGCCAGCAGCCCCCTAGGGAACACCGGGGAGCTGTTTTTT
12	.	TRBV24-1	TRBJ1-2	CATSDFEGRYTF	TGTGCCACCAGTGATTTTGAGGGTCGCTACACCTTC
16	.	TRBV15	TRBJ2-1	CATSSQGFRSDNEQFF	TGTGCCACCAGCAGCCAGGGATTCAGAAGTGACAATGAGCAGTTCTTC
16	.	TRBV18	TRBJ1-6	CASSPRRQRVNSPLHF	TGTGCCAGCTCACCTCGGAGGCAGAGGGTTAATTCACCCCTCCACTTT
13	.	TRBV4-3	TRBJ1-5	CASSQDLVQPQHF	TGCGCCAGCAGCCAAGATCTTGTACAGCCCCAGCATTTT
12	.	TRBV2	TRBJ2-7	CASSPGFNEQYF	TGTGCCAGCAGCCCGGGTTTCAACGAGCAGTACTTC
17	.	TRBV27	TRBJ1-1	CASSLSRTQWGNTEAFF	TGTGCCAGCAGTTTATCGAGGACACAGTGGGGGAACACTGAAGCTTTCTTT
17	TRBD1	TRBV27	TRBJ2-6	CASSTGGGVSGANVLTF	TGTGCCAGCTCGACAGGGGGCGGAGTGTCGGGGGCCAACGTCCTGACTTTC
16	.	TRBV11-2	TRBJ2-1	CASSFLRDSNYNEQFF	TGTGCCAGCAGCTTTCTCCGGGACTCCAACTACAATGAGCAGTTCTTC